This TCR beta chain emerged from a study of shared clonotypes between healthy human individuals. The data were produced by immunoSEQ multiplex PCR, yet TCRdb's version contains in-frame clones alone and is incomplete. The table shows some 380,000 clones, with approximately 97% occurring only once. Study-level results: Naive CD4 clonotypes were shared across several donors at 4% to 5%.

This clone was seen a single time. The antigen remains undetermined. Germline V lookup: CDR1 SNHLY, CDR2 FYNNEI. The CDR3 contains 15 residues. Losses at the gene ends were 2 bases for V and 8 bases for J; bases not matched to a gene: 9. The V gene is TRBV2, the J gene TRBJ2-4; 7 positions match TRBD2. The sample comprised memory CD8+ T cells sorted from blood. Subset reported: CD45RO+ cells pooled with CCR7-negative TemRA cells. The sequence came from a man aged 25 to 45 in good health. CDR3 residues: CASSEFVASGDIQYF. DNA of the CDR3: TGTGCCAGCAGTGAATTCGTGGCTAGCGGTGACATTCAGTACTTC.